The 8 T cell receptor beta chains below come from one sample, sequenced in a study of shared clonotypes between healthy human individuals. This table comes from immunoSEQ multiplex PCR, and its TCRdb copy is limited to in-frame clones, with some not included. The sample carries about 1,500,000 clones, 96% recorded once. The sample taken for sequencing was naive CD4+ T cells sorted from blood. Subset noted: CD45RA+ positively selected. These receptors originate from a man between 25 and 39 years old in good health.

For this clone: Other nucleotide sequences from this sample produce the same CDR3. The chain uses TRBV20-1 and TRBJ2-3; D gene uncertain. Trimming took off 3 bases at V and 4 bases at J, with 5 bases between the two ends. The CDR3 is 11 amino acids. Germline lookup yields CDR1 DFQATT and CDR2 SNEGSKA (reference sequence). The CDR3 here is CSARAPDTQYF. In DNA form, the CDR3 reads TGCAGTGCTAGGGCGCCAGATACGCAGTATTTT.

The gene calls are TRBV7-9 and TRBJ2-3, with D uncertain. Germline V gives CDR1 SEHNR, CDR2 FQNEAQ (reference sequence). This CDR3 is built from 15 residues. Trimming shortened V by 6 bases and J by 0 bases, and 13 bases separated the two germline ends. The CDR3 protein is CASRQIISSTDTQYF. The CDR3, as DNA: TGTGCCAGCAGGCAGATCATATCTAGCACAGATACGCAGTATTTT.

This rearrangement joins TRBV11-2 to TRBJ1-1, with D unclear. The ends were cut back, 5 bases at V and 1 base at J, with 20 bases in the middle. The CDR3 is 17 amino acids. From germline, CDR1 is SGHAT and CDR2 FQNNGV. The CDR3 DNA sequence: TGTGCCAGCAGCCCAAAAAATCTGGCGGGCTCGAACACTGAAGCTTTCTTT. As protein: CASSPKNLAGSNTEAFF.

This rearrangement joins TRBV6-5 to TRBJ2-4; D could derive from TRBD1 or TRBD2 (6 bases each). The CDR3 is 14 residues long. Per the germline V gene, CDR1 is MNHEY and CDR2 is SVGAGI. V lost 8 bases, J lost 2 bases, and 13 bases lay in between. The CDR3 nucleotides are TGTGCCAGCGGGATAGGGGGGTCCAAAAACATTCAGTACTTC. Protein product: CASGIGGSKNIQYF.

The chain has TRBV29-1 and TRBJ1-5, with D hard to call. The CDR3 contains 13 residues. CDR1 is SQVTM and CDR2 is ANQGSEA in the germline V gene. Trimming pared 3 bases from V and 4 bases from J, leaving 10 bases between. The CDR3 region is CSVEPGGNQPQHF. DNA for the CDR3: TGCAGCGTTGAGCCAGGTGGGAATCAGCCCCAGCATTTT.

The rearrangement uses TRBV21-1 and TRBJ1-2. TRBV21-1 is tagged as a pseudogene. The CDR3 has 15 residues. CDR3 amino acids: CASSKKGRQTYGYTF. The CDR3 coding sequence is TGTGCCAGCAGCAAAAAAGGGCGGCAGACCTATGGCTACACCTTC.

The chain links TRBV6-1 to TRBJ2-7; D gene unclear. The germline V gene has CDR1 MNHNS and CDR2 SASEGT. With 6 bases removed from V and 3 bases from J, the gap between germline ends came to 12 bases. This CDR3 has 13 amino acids. The CDR3 DNA follows: TGTGCCAGCAGCCCAAGCCTCCTCTACGAGCAGTACTTC. Residues: CASSPSLLYEQYF.

In this sample, this clone turned up once. The chain couples TRBV4-2 to TRBJ1-1, with D uncertain. The CDR3 extends over 15 amino acids. The germline CDR1 and CDR2 sequences are LGHNA and YNFKEQ. V lost 0 bases to trimming and J lost 0 bases, with 8 bases between them. In DNA form, the CDR3 reads TGTGCCAGCAGCCAAGATGGGCAGTTGAACACTGAAGCTTTCTTT. Translated: CASSQDGQLNTEAFF.